One TCR beta chain is described in this entry. Its specificity is unknown. Additional DNA sequences in this sample encode the identical CDR3. This entry is derived from a study of cytomegalovirus exposure and HLA in healthy donors. Whole-study context: An earlier analysis identified under 130 million unique TCR beta sequences in about 190 million T cells. Whole-study findings and limits: TCR beta V- and J-gene trimming, according to a later analysis, was linked to a missense DCLRE1C variant.

Use of 60 Vbeta and 13 Jbeta primers characterized the PCR. Authors' processing steps: Roughly 10 million shared chains were among approximately 87 million unique TCR beta chains counted in a later analysis. Generated by immunoSEQ multiplex PCR, the TCRdb table keeps only in-frame clones and is missing some. The V and J calls and the clone size are those of that table, but D and trimming were determined from the DNA. The repertoire table contains more than 100,000 clones. The source is a woman in her forties in good health and CMV-seronegative. Sequencing input: PBMCs.

Written as DNA, the CDR3 is TGTGCCAGTAGTATAGCAGGGGGACAAGAGACCCAGTACTTC. Translated, it gives CASSIAGGQETQYF. The chain joins TRBV19 to TRBJ2-5, with 7 nucleotides matching TRBD1. After removal of 1 base from V and 2 bases from J, the junction contained 1 base not matched to a gene. Germline CDR1 LNHDA, CDR2 SQIVND (reference sequence). The CDR3 spans 14 residues.